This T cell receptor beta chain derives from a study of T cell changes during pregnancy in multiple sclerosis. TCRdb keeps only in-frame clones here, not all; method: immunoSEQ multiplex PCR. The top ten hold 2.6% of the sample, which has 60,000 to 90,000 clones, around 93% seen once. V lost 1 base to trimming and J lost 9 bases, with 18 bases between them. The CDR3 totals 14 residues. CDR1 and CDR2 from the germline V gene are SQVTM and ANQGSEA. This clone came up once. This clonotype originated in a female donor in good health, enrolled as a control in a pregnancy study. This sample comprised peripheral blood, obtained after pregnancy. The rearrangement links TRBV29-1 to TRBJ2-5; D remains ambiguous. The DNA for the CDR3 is TGCAGCGTTGAAGTTTTGGCCGGCGGCTTCGCCCAGTACTTC. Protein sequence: CSVEVLAGGFAQYF.